This T cell receptor (beta chain) was recorded in a study of blood T cells in healthy people across ages. Study-wide results and caveats: TCR beta diversity, measured per million T cells, fell in a roughly linear way with age.

A minimum of 6 micrograms of total RNA was extracted per sample. The length of the CDR3 is 14 residues. Trimming left V 3 bases short and J 1 base short, with 11 bases between. The V gene's germline CDR1 is SGHRS and CDR2 YFSETQ. To note about this clonotype: Its antigen remains unidentified.

Sample-barcoded 5' priming and a J-beta primer mix drove a second PCR of 7 to 11 cycles. TCRdb redid the calling of the 5' RACE reads with MiXCR, one entry per CDR3 protein. The data hold some 900,000 distinct CDR3 sequences, with about 48% observed a single time. The clonotype was recovered from a man aged 30 to 45 in good health. This chain connects TRBV5-1 to TRBJ2-7, with TRBD1 as a possible D gene (6 bases). Specimen: blood. The CDR3 is CASSWTVTSYEQYF. In DNA, the CDR3 is TGCGCCAGCAGCTGGACAGTAACTTCCTACGAGCAGTACTTC.